The present entry profiles one TCR beta chain with its context. No antigen is known for it. There was relapse after autologous stem cell transplantation in every patient, and there was variation in brentuximab vedotin exposure. Trimming cost V 3 bases and J 5 bases, with 16 bases left between them. The CDR3 loop spans 15 amino acids. CDR1 and CDR2 (germline): SGDLS, YYNGEE. The protocol was immunoSEQ multiplex PCR, while the TCRdb copy is restricted to in-frame clones and leaves out a portion. This table holds 72,000 or so clones, more than 85% found once. This specimen belongs to a study of PD-1 blockade in classical Hodgkin lymphoma. Study-wide context: Intravenous delivery of nivolumab at 3 mg/kg to patients occurred every 2 weeks. Findings and limits, study-wide: The study reported lower baseline TCR diversity in newly diagnosed patients than in healthy donors. While CD8+ TCR diversity did not rise significantly by C4D1, CD4+ TCR diversity did. Initiation of nivolumab under 1 year after ASCT led to exclusion of patients.

V and J are TRBV9 and TRBJ2-3; tentative D call: TRBD1 (6 bases). This specimen consisted of peripheral blood mononuclear cells (PBMCs), obtained at baseline. The sequence was collected from a human donor with classical Hodgkin lymphoma. The CDR3, as DNA: TGTGCCAGCAGCGCCGGCGGGCAGGGGTTAGATACGCAGTATTTT. Translation gives CASSAGGQGLDTQYF.